This paragraph reports one TCR beta chain. The junction departs from the called germline gene at one end, perhaps through a read error. This record comes from a study of T cells in Graves' hyperthyroidism and ophthalmopathy. Lactation, pregnancy, other autoimmune disease or uncontrolled infection led to exclusion of patients. The CDR3 totals 16 residues. CDR1 is MDHEN and CDR2 is SYDVKM in the germline V gene. The investigators amplified TCR beta CDR3 regions from RNA transcripts. HTBI primers were the set used in a first-round RT-PCR of the TCR CDR3. TCRdb reprocessed the multiplex PCR reads with MiXCR, giving one entry per CDR3 protein. The sample lists about 400,000 distinct CDR3 sequences; more than 13% were seen once.

The sample consisted of blood. The rearrangement links TRBV28 to TRBJ2-2, with D possibly being TRBD2 (7 bases). The TCR sequence derives from a woman in her 30s with Graves' hyperthyroidism. The CDR3 loop reads CASSLGGGLVAGELFF. CDR3 sequence (DNA): TGCGCCAGCAGCTTGGGAGGGGGACTCGTCGCCGGGGAGCTGTTTTTT.